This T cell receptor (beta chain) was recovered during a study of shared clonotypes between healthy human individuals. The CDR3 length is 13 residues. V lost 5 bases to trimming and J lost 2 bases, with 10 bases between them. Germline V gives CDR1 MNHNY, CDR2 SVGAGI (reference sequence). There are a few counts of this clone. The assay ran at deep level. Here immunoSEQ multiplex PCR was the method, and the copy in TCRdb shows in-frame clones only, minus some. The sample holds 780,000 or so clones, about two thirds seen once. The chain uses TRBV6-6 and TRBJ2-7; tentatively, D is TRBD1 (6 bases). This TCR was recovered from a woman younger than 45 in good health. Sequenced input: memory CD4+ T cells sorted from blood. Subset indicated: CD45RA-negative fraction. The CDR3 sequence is CASSADSTYEQYF. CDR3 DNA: TGTGCCAGCAGTGCGGACAGTACCTACGAGCAGTACTTC.